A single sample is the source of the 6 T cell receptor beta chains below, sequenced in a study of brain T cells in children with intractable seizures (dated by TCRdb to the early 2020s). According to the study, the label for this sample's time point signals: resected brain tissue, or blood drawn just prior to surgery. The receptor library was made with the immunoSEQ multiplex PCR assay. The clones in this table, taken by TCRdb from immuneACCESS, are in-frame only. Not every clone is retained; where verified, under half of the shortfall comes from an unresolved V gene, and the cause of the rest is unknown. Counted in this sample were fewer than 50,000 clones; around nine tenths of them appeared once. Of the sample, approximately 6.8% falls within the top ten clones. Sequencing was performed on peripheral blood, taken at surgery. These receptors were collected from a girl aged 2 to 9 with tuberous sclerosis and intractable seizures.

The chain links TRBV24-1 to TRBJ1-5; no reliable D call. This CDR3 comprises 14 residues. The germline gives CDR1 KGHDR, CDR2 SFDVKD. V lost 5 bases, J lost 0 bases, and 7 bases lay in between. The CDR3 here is CATSVRFSNQPQHF. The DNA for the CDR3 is TGTGCCACCAGTGTGAGGTTTAGCAATCAGCCCCAGCATTTT.

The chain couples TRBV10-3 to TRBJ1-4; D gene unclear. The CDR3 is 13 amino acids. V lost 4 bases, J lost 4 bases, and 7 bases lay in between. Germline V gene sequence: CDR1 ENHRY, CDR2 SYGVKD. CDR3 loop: CAISVVFNEKLFF. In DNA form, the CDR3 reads TGTGCCATCAGTGTTGTGTTTAATGAAAAACTGTTTTTT.

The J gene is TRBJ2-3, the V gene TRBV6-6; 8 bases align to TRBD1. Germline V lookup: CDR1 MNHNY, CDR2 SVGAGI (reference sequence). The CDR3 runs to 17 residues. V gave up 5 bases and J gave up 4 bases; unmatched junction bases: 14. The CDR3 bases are TGTGCCAGCAGTCTTAATGGACAGGGCGAGGTCGCAGATACGCAGTATTTT. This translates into CASSLNGQGEVADTQYF.

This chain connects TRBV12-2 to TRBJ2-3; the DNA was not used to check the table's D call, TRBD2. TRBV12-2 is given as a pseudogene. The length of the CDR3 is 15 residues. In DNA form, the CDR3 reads TGTGCAAGTCGCTTCATAGCGGGGGGGCCTGGAACGCAGTATTTT. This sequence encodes CASRFIAGGPGTQYF.

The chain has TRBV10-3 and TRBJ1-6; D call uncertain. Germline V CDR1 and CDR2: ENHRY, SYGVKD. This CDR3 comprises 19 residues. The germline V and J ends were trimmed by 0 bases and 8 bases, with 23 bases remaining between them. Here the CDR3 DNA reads TGTGCCATCAGTGAGTCTGTTTTGACACCCTATTCTAGGGATTCACCCCTCCACTTT. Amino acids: CAISESVLTPYSRDSPLHF.

As DNA, the CDR3 is TGTGCCAGCAGCCAAGAGGACAGGCCCGAAGAAAAACTGTTTTTT. Translating gives CASSQEDRPEEKLFF. The V call is TRBV4-2, the J call TRBJ1-4; 7 positions agree with TRBD1. In germline, CDR1 is LGHNA, CDR2 YNFKEQ. The CDR3 sequence is 15 residues long. Unmatched junction bases numbered 6, after V lost 0 bases and J lost 8 bases.